The 29 T cell receptor beta chains presented below share a single source sample, sequenced in a study of monozygotic twins with inflammatory bowel disease. TCRdb reprocessed the 5' RACE reads and keeps a single row for each CDR3 protein, giving no DNA. This sample's table reports about 420,000 distinct CDR3 sequences. Sequencing input: blood. Source of these receptors: a human donor with ulcerative colitis or Crohn's disease, or a healthy co-twin of an affected twin (not recorded which).

This chain connects TRBV5-6 to TRBJ2-3; as DNA is missing, the TRBD2 call by TCRdb cannot be tested. Germline loops: CDR1 SGHDT, CDR2 YYEEEE. The CDR3 totals 15 residues. The CDR3 spells CASSPRVSDTDTQYF.

V usage is TRBV6-2 or TRBV6-3 and J usage is TRBJ2-5; TCRdb designates TRBD1, a call that cannot be tested without DNA. Per the germline V gene, CDR1 is MNHEY and CDR2 is SVGEGT. The CDR3 contains 14 residues. CDR3 sequence reads: CASSFDRLLKTQYF.

This sequence joins TRBV29-1 and TRBJ1-2; TCRdb's D gene call, TRBD1, goes unchecked for lack of DNA. CDR3 size: 13 residues. The germline V gene has CDR1 SQVTM and CDR2 ANQGSEA. The CDR3 sequence is CSVEALGLYGYTF.

CDR3 residues: CASSLHRGGDTEAFF. V and J are TRBV21-1 and TRBJ1-1; with no DNA, the TCRdb D assignment of TRBD1 cannot be verified. TRBV21-1 is designated a pseudogene. CDR3 size: 15 residues.

The chain employs TRBV14 and TRBJ2-5; without DNA, the TCRdb call of TRBD1 cannot be checked. The CDR3 has 15 amino acids. CDR1 and CDR2 from the germline V gene are SGHDN and FVKESK. The CDR3: CASSQVSPRRETQYF.

The chain employs TRBV20-1 and TRBJ2-7; checking the TCRdb D call of TRBD1 is not possible without DNA. The CDR3 spans 14 residues. From germline, CDR1 is DFQATT and CDR2 SNEGSKA (reference sequence). CDR3 amino acids: CSARRTGGLNEQYF.

This chain joins TRBV30 and TRBJ2-2; TCRdb reports TRBD1, a call that lacks DNA to check it against. CDR1 and CDR2 from the germline V gene are GTSNPN and SVGIG (reference sequence). There are 14 residues in the CDR3. The CDR3 loop is CAWSRQGNTGELFF.

The chain carries TRBV7-2 and TRBJ2-3; absent DNA, TCRdb's TRBD2 call cannot be checked. Per the germline V gene, CDR1 is SGHTA and CDR2 is FQGNSA. CDR3 size: 14 residues. CDR3 protein: CASSLARGPDTQYF.

This sequence joins TRBV20-1 and TRBJ2-3; there is no DNA to check the TCRdb D call of TRBD1. CDR1 DFQATT and CDR2 SNEGSKA come from the germline V gene (reference sequence). The CDR3 has 16 residues. This CDR3 is CSASGVGRASTDTQYF.

This chain links TRBV20-1 with TRBJ2-3; TCRdb selects TRBD2, and the lack of DNA leaves this call unchecked. The CDR3 covers 15 residues. Per the germline V gene, CDR1 is DFQATT and CDR2 is SNEGSKA (reference sequence). The CDR3 reads CSAGSGLAGTDTQYF.

V and J are TRBV5-1 and TRBJ2-5; checking the TCRdb D call of TRBD2 is not possible without DNA. Germline V CDR1 and CDR2: SGHRS, YFSETQ. This CDR3 has 14 amino acids. This chain's CDR3 is CASSSEGLALTQYF.

This sequence joins TRBV2 and TRBJ1-4. This CDR3 spans 14 amino acids. Germline values: CDR1 SNHLY, CDR2 FYNNEI. CDR3: CASSGGPTWEKLFF.

J is TRBJ1-1 and V is TRBV6-1; TCRdb's D call of TRBD1 is untestable without DNA. Germline CDR1 MNHNS, CDR2 SASEGT. The CDR3 length is 14 residues. CDR3 residues: CASSDQGTGDQAFF.

This chain connects TRBV30 to TRBJ2-5; absent DNA, TCRdb's TRBD1 call cannot be checked. The CDR3 contains 13 residues. Per the germline V gene, CDR1 is GTSNPN and CDR2 is SVGIG (reference sequence). CDR3 loop: CAWAPTTTQTQYF.

The rearrangement uses TRBV28 and TRBJ2-3; the D call of TRBD2 rests on TCRdb alone, since no DNA is present to check it. Germline CDR1 is MDHEN and CDR2 is SYDVKM. This CDR3 comprises 14 residues. The CDR3 loop is CASSLSSGTNTQYF. Full variable domain (rest looked up from reference TRBV28 and TRBJ2-3): DVKVTQSSRYLVKRTGEKVFLECVQDMDHENMFWYRQDPGLGLRLIYFSYDVKMKEKGDIPEGYSVSREKKERFSLILESASTNQTSMYLCASSLSSGTNTQYFGPGTRLTVL.

The chain uses TRBV15 and TRBJ2-7; there is no DNA to check the TCRdb D call of TRBD2. CDR3 length: 15 residues. Germline V gene lookup returns CDR1 LNHNV and CDR2 YYDKDF (reference sequence). The CDR3 here is CATSRDNVLATEQYF.

The rearrangement joins TRBV10-3 to TRBJ2-5; TCRdb designates TRBD1, a call that cannot be tested without DNA. The CDR3 runs to 13 residues. The germline CDR1 and CDR2 sequences are ENHRY and SYGVKD. The CDR3: CAISPGVQETQYF.

This CDR3 reads CAGRGDGEKLFF. V is TRBV28 and J is TRBJ1-4. The germline V gene has CDR1 MDHEN and CDR2 SYDVKM. CDR3 length: 12 amino acids.

V is TRBV4-3 and J is TRBJ2-3. Germline V gene data show CDR1 as LGHNA and CDR2 as YSLEER. This CDR3 region has 13 residues. CDR3 region: CASSQASGDTQYF.

The rearrangement joins TRBV7-2 to TRBJ2-3; TCRdb calls TRBD2, which cannot be checked without DNA. Germline V CDR1 and CDR2: SGHTA, FQGNSA. The CDR3 loop spans 17 amino acids. The CDR3 loop reads CASSSSGTSGGTDTQYF.

This CDR3 reads CAISSTGYLGYTF. The chain is built from TRBV10-3 and TRBJ1-2; TCRdb designates TRBD1, a call that cannot be tested without DNA. Germline values: CDR1 ENHRY, CDR2 SYGVKD. CDR3 length equals 13 residues.

This rearrangement joins TRBV24-1 to TRBJ2-2; TCRdb outputs TRBD1, but without DNA this stays unchecked. The CDR3 runs to 15 residues. The germline V gene encodes CDR1 KGHDR and CDR2 SFDVKD. CDR3: CATSDLGTPPGELFF.

This chain connects TRBV27 to TRBJ2-1; the TCRdb call, TRBD1, lacks DNA for checking. Germline V CDR1 and CDR2: MNHEY, SMNVEV (reference sequence). The CDR3 runs to 12 residues. The CDR3 here is CASSSLVGEQFF.

The chain has TRBV7-9 and TRBJ1-2; TCRdb calls TRBD1, which cannot be checked without DNA. CDR1 and CDR2 from the germline V gene are SEHNR and FQNEAQ (reference sequence). This CDR3 is 15 amino acids long. The CDR3 loop is CASSSSGDPNYGYTF.

The gene calls are TRBV6-2 or TRBV6-3 and TRBJ1-5. CDR3 size: 15 residues. The germline CDR1 and CDR2 sequences are MNHEY and SVGEGT. Here the CDR3 reads CASSYEDGSNQPQHF.

This chain uses TRBV20-1 with TRBJ2-3; the TRBD2 assignment by TCRdb is unverifiable without DNA. CDR1 and CDR2 (germline): DFQATT, SNEGSKA (reference sequence). The CDR3 has 14 residues. This chain's CDR3 is CSARGGARTDTQYF.

V gene TRBV7-2 combines with J gene TRBJ2-1. The length of the CDR3 is 14 residues. The germline gives CDR1 SGHTA, CDR2 FQGNSA. CDR3 loop: CASSLAAPLHEQFF.

The V and J genes are TRBV6-1 and TRBJ2-1; the D gene TCRdb calls, TRBD1, cannot be checked with no DNA. Per the germline V gene, CDR1 is MNHNS and CDR2 is SASEGT. The CDR3 is 15 residues long. CDR3 region: CASSLPGQPYNEQFF.

The rearrangement joins TRBV3-1 to TRBJ1-5; as DNA is missing, the TRBD1 call by TCRdb cannot be tested. CDR3 size: 15 residues. The germline gives CDR1 LGHDT, CDR2 YNNKEL (reference sequence). The CDR3 sequence: CASSQGPTSNQPQHF.